Each of the 10 T cell receptor beta chains below was sequenced from the same sample in a study of beta chain features in type 1 diabetes. Every isolated RNA sample was fully reverse transcribed, so sequencing captured expressed TCRB transcripts. Some clones are missing from TCRdb's copy, which holds only in-frame ones; the method was immunoSEQ multiplex PCR. The profile shows around 400,000 clones, over 12% of them singletons. Sequences were obtained from naive CD4+ T cells from blood. The receptors stem from a woman aged 18-29 years in good health.

The chain joins TRBV6-6 to TRBJ2-1; TRBD2 matches 12 bases. The CDR3 is 15 amino acids. V was clipped by 5 bases and J by 2 bases; unmatched bases: 1. Germline V CDR1 and CDR2: MNHNY, SVGAGI (reference sequence). CDR3 amino acids: CASSPSGRAYNEQFF. The CDR3 DNA is TGTGCCAGCAGTCCTAGCGGGAGGGCCTACAATGAGCAGTTCTTC.

The V call is TRBV19, the J call TRBJ1-1, with D possibly being TRBD1 (5 bases). The CDR3 is 14 amino acids. The germline CDR1 and CDR2 sequences are LNHDA and SQIVND (reference sequence). Between the trimmed V and J ends, which lost 5 bases and 0 bases, there was a span of 10 bases. The CDR3 sequence: CASSRQFMNTEAFF. In DNA, the CDR3 is TGTGCCAGTAGTCGACAGTTCATGAACACTGAAGCTTTCTTT.

The chain combines TRBV28 with TRBJ2-7; 10 bases fit TRBD1. There are 14 residues in the CDR3. V dropped 10 bases and J dropped 2; count of bases not matched to a gene: 8. The V gene's germline CDR1 is MDHEN and CDR2 SYDVKM. The CDR3 DNA is TGTGCCACCGGGACAGGGGCCGAGGCCTACGAGCAGTACTTC. Translation gives CATGTGAEAYEQYF.

The J gene is TRBJ2-5, the V gene TRBV7-3; tentatively, D is TRBD1 (6 bases). Between the trimmed V and J ends, which lost 3 bases and 2 bases, there was a span of 7 bases. The CDR3 spans 13 residues. Per germline, CDR1 SGHTA and CDR2 FQGTGA. This CDR3 is CASSFGQQETQYF. CDR3 nucleotide sequence: TGTGCCAGCAGCTTCGGACAGCAAGAGACCCAGTACTTC.

V is TRBV18 and J is TRBJ1-1; D not certain. The CDR3 runs to 16 residues. Trimming stripped 3 bases from V and 0 bases from J, with 14 bases between. The germline gives CDR1 KGHSH, CDR2 LQKENI. The CDR3 DNA sequence: TGTGCCAGCTCACCGCGCTCGACGGGGATGAACACTGAAGCTTTCTTT. Its protein is CASSPRSTGMNTEAFF.

This clone was detected only a few times. CDR3 residues: CASSIFRFDRAYGEQFF. The DNA of the CDR3 is TGTGCCAGTAGTATATTCCGGTTCGACAGGGCATACGGTGAGCAGTTCTTC. The J gene is TRBJ2-1, the V gene TRBV19; 7 bases match TRBD1. V trimming: 2 bases; J trimming: 9 bases; junction bases outside the gene matches: 16. This CDR3 region has 17 residues. The germline CDR1 and CDR2 sequences are LNHDA and SQIVND (reference sequence).

This clone showed up just a few times. The chain combines TRBV10-3 with TRBJ2-3, with TRBD1 matching 8 bases. V shed 3 bases, J shed 0 bases, and the junction held 2 bases outside the gene matches. This CDR3 region has 15 residues. Looked up from germline, CDR1 is ENHRY and CDR2 is SYGVKD. CDR3 in DNA: TGTGCCATCAGTGATTCAGGGGGCAGCACAGATACGCAGTATTTT. This gives the protein CAISDSGGSTDTQYF.

V and J are TRBV5-1 and TRBJ2-5; D possibly corresponds to TRBD1 (7 bases). Trimming took off 5 bases at V and 4 bases at J, with 15 bases between the two ends. CDR1 and CDR2 (germline): SGHRS, YFSETQ. The CDR3 is 14 amino acids. The DNA of the CDR3 is TGCGCCAGCAGGCCTCGACAGGGAGGAGAGACCCAGTACTTC. This codes for CASRPRQGGETQYF.

The J gene is TRBJ2-1, the V gene TRBV7-2; 8 positions agree with TRBD2. The length of the CDR3 is 17 residues. V gave up 5 bases and J gave up 5 bases; unmatched junction bases: 14. Germline loops: CDR1 SGHTA, CDR2 FQGNSA. This CDR3 is CASSPPGLAGGDNEQFF. The DNA for the CDR3 is TGTGCCAGCAGCCCCCCGGGGCTAGCGGGCGGGGACAATGAGCAGTTCTTC.

The chain has TRBV5-6 and TRBJ2-1; no reliable D call. The CDR3 totals 16 residues. Per germline, CDR1 SGHDT and CDR2 YYEEEE. V lost 6 bases to trimming and J lost 7 bases, with 23 bases between them. CDR3 nucleotide sequence: TGTGCCAGCATCCCGAGGCGCCGTACCCCTAAGAATGAGCAGTTCTTC. It specifies CASIPRRRTPKNEQFF.